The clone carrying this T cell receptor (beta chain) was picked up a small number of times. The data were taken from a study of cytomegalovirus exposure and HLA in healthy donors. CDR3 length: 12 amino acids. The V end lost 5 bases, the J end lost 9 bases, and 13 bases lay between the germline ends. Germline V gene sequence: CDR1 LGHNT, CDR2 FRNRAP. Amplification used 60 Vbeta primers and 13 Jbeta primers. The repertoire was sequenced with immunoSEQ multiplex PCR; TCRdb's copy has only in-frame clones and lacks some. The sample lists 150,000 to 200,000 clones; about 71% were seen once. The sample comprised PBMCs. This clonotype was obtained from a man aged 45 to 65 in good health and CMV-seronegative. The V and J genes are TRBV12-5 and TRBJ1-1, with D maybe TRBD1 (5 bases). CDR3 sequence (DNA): TGTGCTAGTGGTCCCCAGGGTTTTCAAGCTTTCTTT. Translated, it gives CASGPQGFQAFF.